Each of the 18 T cell receptor beta chains below was sequenced from the same sample in a study of cytomegalovirus exposure and HLA in healthy donors. Use of 60 Vbeta and 13 Jbeta primers characterized the PCR. TCRdb's table, derived via immunoSEQ multiplex PCR, lists solely in-frame clones and lacks some. The sample consists of approximately 150,000 clones, roughly 80% of them appearing once. The sample comprised PBMCs. The receptors shown here come from a woman younger than 45 in good health and CMV-seropositive.

The CDR3, as DNA: TGTGCCTGGAGTGTGTTTTGGAGTTTTCGGGGGGGCGATACTGAAGCTTTCTTT. This encodes CAWSVFWSFRGGDTEAFF. V usage is TRBV30 and J usage is TRBJ1-1; D might be TRBD1 (6 bases). CDR1 is GTSNPN and CDR2 is SVGIG in the germline V gene (reference sequence). This CDR3 region has 18 residues. V was clipped by 0 bases and J by 5 bases, with 25 bases between them.

This clone was counted only a few times. The chain uses TRBV5-5 and TRBJ2-6, with 8 bases lining up with TRBD2. The CDR3 is 18 amino acids. Germline V gene data show CDR1 as SGHKS and CDR2 as YYEKEE (reference sequence). J was trimmed by 0 bases and V by 0 bases; bases with no gene match: 5. CDR3 nucleotide sequence: TGTGCCAGCAGCTTGGTCGGGGGGGGTCCCTCTGGGGCCAACGTCCTGACTTTC. This codes for CASSLVGGGPSGANVLTF.

The chain links TRBV10-3 to TRBJ1-3, with 7 bases matching TRBD1. Germline trimming cut 3 bases from V and 5 bases from J; bases unmatched to any gene: 7. Germline assignment: CDR1 ENHRY and CDR2 SYGVKD. This CDR3 has 15 amino acids. CDR3 sequence (DNA): TGTGCCATCAGTGACTCGACAGGGAGTCGAAACACCATATATTTT. Its protein product is CAISDSTGSRNTIYF.

The chain has TRBV7-9 and TRBJ1-5, with 7 bases fitting TRBD1. The CDR3 totals 15 residues. The V and J ends lost 4 bases and 7 bases, in that order; junction bases with no gene match: 10. Germline V CDR1 and CDR2: SEHNR, FQNEAQ (reference sequence). The chain's CDR3 is CASSSDRARGQPQHF. In nucleotides, the CDR3 is TGTGCCAGCAGCTCAGACAGGGCTCGGGGCCAGCCCCAGCATTTT.

The chain joins TRBV9 to TRBJ1-4; D possibly corresponds to TRBD1 (5 bases). CDR3 length: 15 residues. Per germline, CDR1 SGDLS and CDR2 YYNGEE. V shed 8 bases and J shed 6 bases, with 20 bases lying between them. The CDR3 bases are TGTGCCAGTTCCTCGGGGACTTCGTCCTATGAAAAACTGTTTTTT. Its protein product is CASSSGTSSYEKLFF. Full variable domain (missing parts from reference TRBV9 and TRBJ1-4): DSGVTQTPKHLITATGQRVTLRCSPRSGDLSVYWYQQSLDQGLQFLIQYYNGEERAKGNILERFSAQQFPDLHSELNLSSLELGDSALYFCASSSGTSSYEKLFFGSGTQLSVL.

This clone was counted a single time. The CDR3 bases are TGTGCCAGCTCTAGGAGTTTTAGCACAGATACGCAGTATTTT. It yields the protein CASSRSFSTDTQYF. The chain recombines TRBV7-3 with TRBJ2-3; D is undetermined. The V end was cut by 8 bases, the J end by 0 bases, with 12 bases between. The CDR3 covers 14 residues. Germline V gene data show CDR1 as SGHTA and CDR2 as FQGTGA.

This clone has more than one count but fewer than ten. The CDR3 nucleotides read TGTGCCAGCAGCCCCACTGGGGGGACAGATACGCAGTATTTT. This codes for CASSPTGGTDTQYF. The genes are TRBV13 and TRBJ2-3; tentative D call: TRBD2 (6 bases). The germline V gene encodes CDR1 PRHDT and CDR2 FYEKMQ (reference sequence). The CDR3 extends over 14 amino acids. V was shortened by 5 bases and J by 3 bases, with 12 bases between the two germline ends. The entire variable domain, with the rest obtained from reference TRBV13 and TRBJ2-3, is as follows: AAGVIQSPRHLIKEKRETATLKCYPIPRHDTVYWYQQGPGQDPQFLISFYEKMQSDKGSIPDRFSAQQFSDYHSELNMSSLELGDSALYFCASSPTGGTDTQYFGPGTRLTVL.

A single count supports this clone. One junction end does not reproduce the germline sequence, and a read error may be involved. The chain links TRBV7-8 to TRBJ1-2, with D unresolved. The CDR3 consists of 13 residues. Germline CDR1 SGHVS, CDR2 FQNEAQ. The CDR3 nucleotides read TGTGCCAGCAGCTTAGGGAATAGGTGGGAGACGATTTTC. This gives the protein CASSLGNRWETIF. Looking up the rest from reference TRBV7-8 and TRBJ1-2 gives the full variable domain: GAGVSQSPRYKVAKRGQDVALRCDPISGHVSLFWYQQALGQGPEFLTYFQNEAQLDKSGLPSDRFFAERPEGSVSTLKIQRTQQEDSAVYLCASSLGNRWETIFGSGTRLTVV.

The chain links TRBV6-5 to TRBJ1-2, with D maybe TRBD1 (6 bases). Trimming stripped 0 bases from V and 0 bases from J, with 11 bases between. The V gene's germline CDR1 is MNHEY and CDR2 SVGAGI. The CDR3 extends over 16 amino acids. CDR3 sequence: CASSYSRTASNYGYTF. DNA of the CDR3: TGTGCCAGCAGTTACTCCCGGACAGCCTCTAACTATGGCTACACCTTC.

This clone was recorded a few times. The V gene is TRBV15, the J gene TRBJ1-4, with D unclear. Germline V gene data show CDR1 as LNHNV and CDR2 as YYDKDF (reference sequence). Trimming left V 0 bases short and J 13 bases short, with 15 bases between. CDR3 length: 14 residues. CDR3 protein: CATSRDLGSDLLFF. The CDR3 bases are TGTGCCACCAGCAGAGATCTGGGCTCAGATTTACTGTTTTTT.

The chain links TRBV9 to TRBJ2-3; 7 bases agree with TRBD2. The CDR3 loop spans 15 amino acids. V was pared by 5 bases and J by 4 bases, with 10 bases of the junction left unmatched. Germline V gene data show CDR1 as SGDLS and CDR2 as YYNGEE. CDR3 amino acids: CASSRDPGGSDTQYF. The DNA for the CDR3 is TGTGCCAGCAGTCGAGATCCGGGGGGATCAGATACGCAGTATTTT.

The chain carries TRBV4-3 and TRBJ1-1, with 7 bases fitting TRBD1. Germline V gene sequence: CDR1 LGHNA, CDR2 YSLEER. The junction had 4 bases not matched to a gene; V was cut back by 0 bases and J by 3 bases. The CDR3 contains 15 residues. The DNA of the CDR3 is TGCGCCAGCAGCCAAGAAAACAGGGGAGACACTGAAGCTTTCTTT. This sequence encodes CASSQENRGDTEAFF.

The chain recombines TRBV7-9 with TRBJ2-7, with 9 bases identical to TRBD1. The trim removed 5 bases at V and 6 bases at J, leaving 8 bases unmatched. This CDR3 contains 14 residues. The germline V gene encodes CDR1 SEHNR and CDR2 FQNEAQ (reference sequence). The CDR3 DNA sequence: TGTGCCAGCAGCCAGAGACAGGGGGTTCGCGAGCAGTACTTC. This sequence encodes CASSQRQGVREQYF. The full variable domain, completed using reference TRBV7-9 and TRBJ2-7, is DTGVSQNPRHKITKRGQNVTFRCDPISEHNRLYWYRQTLGQGPEFLTYFQNEAQLEKSRLLSDRFSAERPKGSFSTLEIQRTEQGDSAMYLCASSQRQGVREQYFGPGTRLTVT.

The chain links TRBV27 to TRBJ1-1, with D possibly matching TRBD1 (5 bases). V was cut by 3 bases and J by 2 bases, with 10 bases left in between. From germline, CDR1 is MNHEY and CDR2 SMNVEV (reference sequence). CDR3 length equals 14 residues. The DNA of the CDR3 is TGTGCCAGCAGTTTTGTTGGGACTAACACTGAAGCTTTCTTT. Its protein is CASSFVGTNTEAFF.

This chain connects TRBV7-6 to TRBJ2-3; 7 nucleotides agree with TRBD1. V was pared by 0 bases and J by 3 bases, with 3 bases of the junction left unmatched. This CDR3 region has 15 residues. CDR1 SGHVS and CDR2 FNYEAQ come from the germline V gene. CDR3 nucleotides: TGTGCCAGCAGCTTAGCGCAACAGGGGACAGATACGCAGTATTTT. This translates into CASSLAQQGTDTQYF.

The V call is TRBV5-5, the J call TRBJ2-2; no reliable D call. The germline gives CDR1 SGHKS, CDR2 YYEKEE (reference sequence). Trimming cost V 1 base and J 2 bases, with 9 bases left between them. The CDR3 extends over 15 amino acids. This CDR3 is CASSLFLTNTGELFF. As DNA, the CDR3 is TGTGCCAGCAGCTTGTTTTTGACAAACACCGGGGAGCTGTTTTTT.

This chain connects TRBV4-3 to TRBJ1-5; unclear D gene. Trimming shortened V by 4 bases and J by 7 bases, and 11 bases separated the two germline ends. Germline CDR1 LGHNA, CDR2 YSLEER. The length of the CDR3 is 13 residues. The CDR3 loop reads CASSLTQRQPQHF. The CDR3 nucleotides read TGCGCCAGCAGCCTGACCCAGCGGCAGCCCCAGCATTTT.

V and J are TRBV14 and TRBJ1-2; 8 nucleotides line up with TRBD1. CDR3 length: 15 residues. Germline assignment: CDR1 SGHDN and CDR2 FVKESK. The J segment lost 2 bases and the V segment lost 2 bases, leaving 4 bases of the junction unmatched. The CDR3 protein is CASSQISGGNYGYTF. Here the CDR3 DNA reads TGTGCCAGCAGCCAAATATCAGGGGGCAACTATGGCTACACCTTC. The full variable domain, completed using reference TRBV14 and TRBJ1-2, is EAGVTQFPSHSVIEKGQTVTLRCDPISGHDNLYWYRRVMGKEIKFLLHFVKESKQDESGMPNNRFLAERTGGTYSTLKVQPAELEDSGVYFCASSQISGGNYGYTFGSGTRLTVV.